Below are 26 T cell receptor beta chains sequenced from a single sample in a study of CD8+ T cells in alopecia areata. Once RNA had been extracted, it was reverse transcribed into cDNA to act as the sequencing template. Sequencing was performed with immunoSEQ multiplex PCR; in TCRdb, only in-frame clones are kept and a portion is missing. Singletons are absent from the sample, which has roughly 260,000 clones. Sorting used CD4, CD8alpha, NKG2D, NKG2ACE and other markers on pooled cutaneous lymph node cells. The sample was CD4+ T cells sorted from a lymph node. The receptors originated from a C3H/HeJ mouse with alopecia areata. MHC haplotype: H2-k.

This clone has only a few counts. All gene names here are mouse names. The read gets to within 4 residues of the CDR3 end, and the germline J gene fills in the rest. J is TRBJ2-3 and V is TRBV13-1, with 7 bases lining up with TRBD1. This CDR3 is built from 12 residues. Germline-derived CDR1 and CDR2 are NSHNY and SYGAGN. The part of the CDR3 DNA that was read is TGTGCCAGCAGCGACAGGGAAGAA. Amino acid sequence: CASSDREE. The entire CDR3 is CASSDREETLYF.

As to this clone: Gene labels here are mouse ones. Sequencing ends 4 residues short of the CDR3 end; the germline J gene provides the rest. The gene calls are TRBV13-1 and TRBJ2-2; D gene uncertain. This CDR3 is 15 amino acids long. Germline CDR1 NSHNY, CDR2 SYGAGN. The V end was cut by 2 bases, the J end by 0 bases, with 8 bases between. This CDR3 is CASSDSTSNTGQLYF. The sequenced CDR3 bases are TGTGCCAGCAGTGACTCTACATCAAACACCGGG.

A remark on this clone: All gene names here are mouse names. The CDR3 is cut off 4 residues early in the read; its end comes from the germline J gene. The V gene is TRBV31, the J gene TRBJ2-1; 10 positions agree with TRBD1. The CDR3 has 15 amino acids. Germline CDR1 GKSSPN, CDR2 SITVG. V shed 3 bases and J 0 bases; nucleotides not matched to a gene: 2. The sequenced part of the CDR3 DNA is TGTGCCTGGAGGGACAGGGGGGATAACTATGCT. Its translation is CAWRDRGDNYA. The full CDR3 is CAWRDRGDNYAEQFF.

With respect to this clone: Mouse gene names apply. The read ends 4 residues shy of where the CDR3 ends; the end is completed using the germline J gene. V usage is TRBV17 and J usage is TRBJ1-1, with D perhaps TRBD1 (5 bases). The CDR3 runs to 14 residues. From germline, CDR1 is MNHDT and CDR2 YYDKIL. The sequenced part of the CDR3 DNA is TGTGCTAGCAGTAGAGAGCCGGGGGGGACA. Its translation: CASSREPGGT. The whole CDR3 sequence is CASSREPGGTEVFF.

Notes on this clone: Gene names denote mouse genes. Sequencing ends 4 residues short of the CDR3 end; the germline J gene provides the rest. This chain uses TRBV31 with TRBJ2-3, with 9 bases fitting TRBD1. This CDR3 comprises 15 residues. V was pared by 1 base and J by 0 bases, with 2 bases of the junction left unmatched. From germline, CDR1 is GKSSPN and CDR2 SITVG. The covered CDR3 bases are TGTGCCTGGAGTCGGGGACAGGGAAGTGCAGAA. It encodes CAWSRGQGSAE. The entire CDR3 protein reads CAWSRGQGSAETLYF.

This clone appeared a few times. The genes are named according to mouse. The read comes to an end 4 residues before the CDR3 does, leaving the germline J gene to fill in the end. The chain combines TRBV14 with TRBJ2-5; 8 bases match TRBD1. Germline-derived CDR1 and CDR2 are SGHDT and FRDEAV. The CDR3 has 12 amino acids. The CDR3 DNA, read in part, is TGTGCCAGCAGCAGGGGGCTGGAC. Protein sequence: CASSRGLD. The CDR3, in full, reads CASSRGLDTQYF.

In this sample, this clone turned up a few times. Any gene name here is a mouse gene name. The read gets to within 4 residues of the CDR3 end, and the germline J gene fills in the rest. Additional DNA sequences in this sample encode the identical CDR3. This chain joins TRBV19 and TRBJ1-1, with 8 nucleotides matching TRBD1. CDR1 FNHDT and CDR2 SITEND come from the germline V gene (reference sequence). CDR3 length equals 15 residues. Trimming at V came to 3 bases and at J to 1 base, leaving 5 bases not matched to a gene. The part of the CDR3 DNA that was read is TGTGCCAGCAGTACCCCTGACAGGGGAAACACA. Translating gives CASSTPDRGNT. The whole CDR3 protein reads CASSTPDRGNTEVFF. The variable domain in full, with the rest retrieved from reference TRBV19 and TRBJ1-1, is GGIITQTPKFLIGQEGQKLTLKCQQNFNHDTMYWYRQDSGKGLRLIYYSITENDLQKGDLSEGYDASREKKSSFSLTVTSAQKNEMAVFLCASSTPDRGNTEVFFGKGTRLTVV.

This clone has only a few counts. Gene names and germline refer to mouse. The CDR3 is cut off 4 residues early in the read; its end comes from the germline J gene. The J gene is TRBJ2-2, the V gene TRBV13-2, with D possibly matching TRBD1 (5 bases). Germline V lookup: CDR1 NNHNN, CDR2 SYGAGS (reference sequence). The CDR3 loop spans 14 amino acids. The V end lost 2 bases, the J end lost 4 bases, and 9 bases lay between the germline ends. The covered CDR3 bases are TGTGCCAGCGGTGACAGGGAGGGCACCGGG. This gives the protein CASGDREGTG. In full, the CDR3 is CASGDREGTGQLYF.

There are a few counts of this clone. Mouse gene names and germline throughout. The read ends 4 residues early relative to the CDR3; the germline J gene fills the gap. J is TRBJ2-1 and V is TRBV19; 9 bases are shared with TRBD1. There are 14 residues in the CDR3. After removal of 5 bases from V and 6 bases from J, the junction contained 6 bases not matched to a gene. Germline assignment: CDR1 FNHDT and CDR2 SITEND (reference sequence). Incomplete CDR3 DNA: TGTGCCAGCAGGAAACAGGGGGCCGGTGCT. It is translated as CASRKQGAGA. The whole CDR3 sequence reads CASRKQGAGAEQFF.

Comment on this clone: Gene names denote mouse genes. The read is 4 residues too short to cover the CDR3 end, so that end is filled in from the germline J gene. The V and J genes are TRBV13-1 and TRBJ2-5, with TRBD2 matching 10 bases. Germline CDR1 and CDR2: NSHNY and SYGAGN. CDR3 length equals 15 residues. The CDR3 DNA, read in part, is TGTGCCAGCAGTGATGCCTGGGGGGGCGCCGAC. Encoded protein: CASSDAWGGAD. The whole CDR3 sequence is CASSDAWGGADTQYF.

A note on this clone: Gene names are mouse gene names. The CDR3 region is CTCSPRTGVSAETLYF. CDR3 DNA, as far as it was read: TGCACCTGCAGTCCCCGGACTGGGGTTAGTGCAGAA. This chain links TRBV1 with TRBJ2-3; 9 bases fit TRBD2. The read stops 4 residues short of the end of the CDR3; the missing end is completed from the germline J gene. The J segment lost 0 bases and the V segment lost 5 bases, leaving 6 bases of the junction unmatched. This CDR3 has 16 amino acids. Germline V lookup: CDR1 NSQYPW, CDR2 LRSPGD (reference sequence).

In its sample, this clone was seen a few times. Genes and germline are mouse. The read falls 3 residues short of the CDR3 end, and the missing part is taken from the germline J gene. The chain has TRBV1 and TRBJ1-6; 7 nucleotides line up with TRBD1. TRBJ1-6 is given ORF status, its function remaining uncertain. V lost 0 bases to trimming and J lost 7 bases; unmatched junction nucleotides: 3. Per the germline V gene, CDR1 is NSQYPW and CDR2 is LRSPGD (reference sequence). This CDR3 region has 15 residues. The DNA read from the CDR3 is TGCACCTGCAGTGCAGAAAACAGGGGCAATTCGCCC. This codes for CTCSAENRGNSP. In full, the CDR3 is CTCSAENRGNSPLYF.

There are a few counts of this clone. Each gene name is a mouse one. The read terminates 4 residues ahead of where the CDR3 ends, so the germline J gene completes it. The chain uses TRBV13-1 and TRBJ2-5; TRBD1 matches at 8 bases. Germline CDR1 NSHNY, CDR2 SYGAGN. This CDR3 has 15 amino acids. Unmatched junction bases numbered 4, after V lost 3 bases and J lost 1 base. The DNA read from the CDR3 is TGTGCCAGCAGTGCGGACAGGGAGGACCAAGAC. Its protein product is CASSADREDQD. In full, the CDR3 is CASSADREDQDTQYF.

With respect to this clone: The germline and genes are mouse ones. The read falls 4 residues short of the CDR3 end, and the missing part is taken from the germline J gene. The gene calls are TRBV29 and TRBJ2-3, with D possibly TRBD1 on 6 matching bases. V lost 7 bases, J lost 0 bases, and 14 bases lay in between. The CDR3 length is 15 residues. Germline values: CDR1 MSHET, CDR2 SYDVDS. Here the CDR3 reads CASTPGTSSAETLYF. Partial CDR3 DNA: TGTGCTAGCACCCCCGGGACATCTAGTGCAGAA.

A word on this clone: Genes and germline come from the mouse. Sequencing ends 4 residues short of the CDR3 end; the germline J gene provides the rest. This sequence joins TRBV13-3 and TRBJ1-1, with TRBD1 matching 8 bases. The V gene's germline CDR1 is NNHDY and CDR2 SYVADS. The CDR3 contains 14 residues. Losses at the gene ends were 1 base for V and 2 bases for J; bases not matched to a gene: 1. The covered CDR3 bases are TGTGCCAGCAGTGATCCAGGGGGCAACACA. Protein: CASSDPGGNT. The entire CDR3 sequence reads CASSDPGGNTEVFF.

In the case of this clone: Germline and genes: mouse. With the read ending 4 residues before the CDR3 end, the germline J gene is used to fill in that end. The same CDR3 also results from other DNA sequences found in this sample. The chain couples TRBV31 to TRBJ2-2; TRBD1 matches at 9 bases. The germline V gene has CDR1 GKSSPN and CDR2 SITVG. V trimming: 3 bases; J trimming: 0 bases; junction bases outside the gene matches: 2. The CDR3 sequence is 15 residues long. The DNA read from the CDR3 is TGTGCCTGGAGCCGGGACAGGGCAAACACCGGG. It encodes CAWSRDRANTG. The whole CDR3 protein is CAWSRDRANTGQLYF.

About this clone: A clone one base away is much larger, so this may be a read error. The gene symbols are mouse symbols. The read is 4 residues too short to cover the CDR3 end, so that end is filled in from the germline J gene. The sample carries other DNA sequences with the same CDR3. This chain uses TRBV1 with TRBJ2-1, with 7 bases lining up with TRBD1. CDR3 length: 15 amino acids. CDR1 is NSQYPW and CDR2 is LRSPGD in the germline V gene (reference sequence). Germline trimming cut 3 bases from V and 0 bases from J; bases unmatched to any gene: 2. The CDR3 spells CTCSAGDSNYAEQFF. The DNA read from the CDR3 is TGCACCTGCAGTGCCGGGGACAGTAACTATGCT.

In this sample, this clone turned up a few times. Mouse gene names apply. The sequenced fragment ends 4 residues before the CDR3 boundary, so the rest is inferred from the germline J gene. This specimen includes other DNA sequences encoding the same CDR3. This chain links TRBV13-1 with TRBJ2-1; 7 bases are a match to TRBD2. Germline V lookup: CDR1 NSHNY, CDR2 SYGAGN. V dropped 5 bases and J dropped 3; count of bases not matched to a gene: 5. The CDR3 is made up of 14 amino acids. The CDR3 spells CASSVGGGYAEQFF. Incomplete CDR3 DNA: TGTGCCAGCAGCGTGGGGGGAGGCTATGCT.

Of note for this clone: Gene names refer to mouse genes. The read ends 4 residues shy of where the CDR3 ends; the end is completed using the germline J gene. The J gene is TRBJ2-7, the V gene TRBV13-2, with D perhaps matching TRBD1 (7 bases). This CDR3 is built from 14 residues. Germline-derived CDR1 and CDR2 are NNHNN and SYGAGS (reference sequence). The DNA read from the CDR3 is TGTGCCAGCGGTGACTGGGGCAGGGGGTAT. Protein product: CASGDWGRGY. In full, the CDR3 reads CASGDWGRGYEQYF.

There are a few counts of this clone. Germline and genes: mouse. The CDR3 goes on 3 residues after the read ends, and that part is filled in from the germline J gene. Other DNA variants within this sample encode the same CDR3. The V call is TRBV13-1, the J call TRBJ1-6; perhaps TRBD1 as D (6 bases). TRBJ1-6 belongs to the ORF category, with a function that is uncertain. The CDR3 extends over 16 amino acids. The ends were cut back, 3 bases at V and 0 bases at J, with 10 bases in the middle. Germline V gives CDR1 NSHNY, CDR2 SYGAGN. The CDR3 spells CASSGQGNSYNSPLYF. The part of the CDR3 DNA that was read is TGTGCCAGCAGTGGGCAGGGGAATTCCTATAATTCGCCC.

A remark on this clone: The gene symbols are mouse symbols. The read halts 4 residues ahead of the CDR3 end, with the missing end drawn from the germline J gene. Other DNA sequences within the sample encode an identical CDR3. The genes are TRBV5 and TRBJ2-7; TRBD2 agrees at 10 bases. J lost 1 base, V lost 3 bases, and 0 bases had no gene match. The CDR3 loop spans 14 amino acids. The germline V gene has CDR1 LGHNA and CDR2 YNLKQL (reference sequence). The covered CDR3 bases are TGTGCCAGCAGCCAGGGACTGGGGTCCTAT. It yields the protein CASSQGLGSY. The entire CDR3 reads CASSQGLGSYEQYF.

Regarding this clone: Any gene name here is a mouse gene name. The CDR3 loop is CASGGPTGNYEQYF. The covered CDR3 bases are TGTGCCAGCGGTGGCCCGACTGGGAACTAT. V is TRBV13-2 and J is TRBJ2-7, with 7 bases lining up with TRBD2. Read sequence stops 4 residues before the CDR3 end, and the germline J gene provides the missing end. The CDR3 contains 14 residues. Germline CDR1 is NNHNN and CDR2 is SYGAGS (reference sequence). V lost 3 bases and J lost 3; bases outside the gene matches: 6.

Details on this clone: The gene names here belong to mouse. The CDR3 end falls 4 residues outside the read, so it is completed with the germline J gene. Other DNA sequences from this sample encode an identical CDR3 as well. The chain employs TRBV13-1 and TRBJ2-4; D is perhaps TRBD1 (5 bases). CDR1 NSHNY and CDR2 SYGAGN come from the germline V gene. Trimming shortened V by 2 bases and J by 3 bases, and 10 bases separated the two germline ends. This CDR3 contains 14 residues. The sequenced part of the CDR3 DNA is TGTGCCAGCAGTGACCAGGGTGGGCAAAAC. Translation: CASSDQGGQN. The CDR3 in full is CASSDQGGQNTLYF.

This clone was detected only a few times. Gene labels here are mouse ones. Read data end 4 residues before the CDR3 end; the end is taken from the germline J gene. The chain uses TRBV31 and TRBJ1-1; 7 nucleotides agree with TRBD1. The CDR3 contains 15 residues. V gave up 3 bases and J gave up 0 bases; unmatched junction bases: 7. From germline, CDR1 is GKSSPN and CDR2 SITVG. CDR3 DNA (partial): TGTGCCTGGAGGGCTGACAGGGCTGCAAACACA. It translates to CAWRADRAANT. The full CDR3 protein is CAWRADRAANTEVFF. Full variable domain (remainder filled in from reference TRBV31 and TRBJ1-1): AQTIHQWPVAEIKAVGSPLSLGCTIKGKSSPNLYWYWQATGGTLQQLFYSITVGQVESVVQLNLSASRPKDDQFILSTEKLLLSHSGFYLCAWRADRAANTEVFFGKGTRLTVV.

With respect to this clone: Genes and germline come from the mouse. The DNA ends 4 residues before the CDR3 does, and the rest of the CDR3 is filled in from the germline J gene. The sample carries other DNA sequences with the same CDR3. The genes are TRBV1 and TRBJ2-3; D is unclear. CDR1 and CDR2 from the germline V gene are NSQYPW and LRSPGD (reference sequence). V was trimmed by 1 base and J by 0 bases, leaving 5 bases between them. The CDR3 contains 14 residues. The CDR3 is CTCSAATSAETLYF. The CDR3 DNA, read in part, is TGCACCTGCAGTGCAGCGACTAGTGCAGAA. The full variable domain, completed using reference TRBV1 and TRBJ2-3, is VTLLEQNPRWRLVPRGQAVNLRCILKNSQYPWMSWYQQDLQKQLQWLFTLRSPGDKEVKSLPGADYLATRVTDTELRLQVANMSQGRTLYCTCSAATSAETLYFGSGTRLTVL.

A word on this clone: Since a much larger clone is just one base distant, this may be a read error. Gene and germline names: mouse. The CDR3 end lies 4 residues beyond the end of the read and is filled in from the germline J gene. The chain combines TRBV19 with TRBJ1-2, with D hard to call. The CDR3 length is 12 residues. The ends were cut back, 4 bases at V and 2 bases at J, with 6 bases in the middle. Germline V gene data show CDR1 as FNHDT and CDR2 as SITEND (reference sequence). The CDR3 sequence: CASSQRNSDYTF. The part of the CDR3 DNA that was read is TGTGCCAGCAGTCAGAGGAACTCC.